This T cell receptor beta chain was found in a study of cytomegalovirus exposure and HLA in healthy donors (dated by TCRdb to the late 2010s). Describing the broader study: An earlier analysis of approximately 640 of the donors reported approximately 270 Gb of sequence data and more than 90 million unique TCR beta sequences from 150 million to 200 million T cells. Typing coverage differed by locus: A, B, C, DRB1 and DQB1 were typed in roughly 629-640 donors, DQA1 in 500 to 550, DPA1 in 600 to 610, and DPB1 in just under 490. Rather than drawing on any new phenotypic data, the later analysis identified candidate immune exposures from TCR beta sequences and the way those sequences occurred across donors. A later analysis re-examined previously published TCR beta repertoires from several hundred donors and added high-resolution HLA genotyping to investigate patterns of TCR occurrence. The study was designed to test whether signatures of past pathogen exposure could be identified by cataloging public T cell receptors. Roughly 300 gigabases of sequencing data and 70 million to 100 million unique TCR sequences made up an early release that covered 500 to 650 HLA-typed donors. HLA typing covered class I and class II loci at four-digit resolution. An earlier analysis of 500 to 750 of the donors applied high-throughput TCR beta sequencing to assess whether each TCR beta V gene segment acted as functional or pseudogenic. In a later genetic analysis, genome-wide SNP genotypes for about 60% of the 666 donors were used, and that subset was treated as a discovery cohort. To predict cytomegalovirus infection status, the study combined high-throughput TCR immunosequencing, statistical association of individual TCRs with disease status, and machine learning. Along with the approximately 670-subject first cohort, a separate validation cohort of over a hundred different subjects was used. On average, roughly 250,000 unique TCR beta nucleotide sequences were sequenced per donor among some 430 genotyped donors of the cohort, with 15% to 20% of those sequences being non-productive. All discovery cohort repertoires had been generated on a single sequencing platform. Because of strong linkage in the cohort, a few DR-DQ haplotypes were treated as single units for association and clustering. The genetic ancestry cluster associated with self-reported Caucasian donors included approximately 85% of the 350 to 500 genotyped donors. Using immunosequencing, the study profiled T cell repertoires from about 650 subjects and related those repertoires to cytomegalovirus serostatus. Donor age, sex, ethnicity and CMV serostatus were compiled together with the repertoire data.

What the work shows at the level of the full study, not this receptor alone: In this cohort, only TCR beta chains were sequenced, and detectable features were limited by the absence of alpha or paired-chain data. V-gene and J-gene trimming of TCR beta chains was associated with a missense DCLRE1C variant in a later genetic analysis, and the association was replicated in an independent cohort. Assigning TCR associations to individual alleles was difficult when HLA alleles, especially DR and DQ, strongly co-occurred. Immune exposure information for the cohort was limited to CMV serostatus. Presence/absence analyses assumed roughly uniform sequencing depth across donors, an assumption that may not hold. Because some donors lacked HLA typing at each locus, the association tests relied only on the typed subset. A few of the identified cytomegalovirus-associated TCR beta chains were confirmed in vitro to be specific for cytomegalovirus antigens. A later analysis associated approximately 17,000 TCR beta sequences with specific HLA alleles at a false discovery rate of 0.05. The sequencing pipeline was judged likely to have produced a cluster of highly shared sequence variants as a technical artifact. The 87-base-pair reads could not distinguish some IMGT-functional V segments, including TRBV6-2 and TRBV6-3, so those segments were excluded. Broadly in line with IMGT annotations, most TCR beta V segments showed up in productive rearrangements about 87% or about 30% of the time in an earlier analysis of some 590 of the donors. Across donors, most TCR sequences were observed very rarely, whereas some public TCRs were present in many individuals. According to a later analysis, most CMV-associated TCR beta chains appeared to be HLA-restricted, and the HLA associations seemed to be driven largely by CMV exposure. A further reported finding was that TCR beta sequences accurately predicted the HLA-A and HLA-B alleles for most subjects in the first cohort. According to a later analysis, parvovirus B19, influenza, CMV and Epstein-Barr virus appeared linked to several top co-occurrence clusters. The earlier analysis of 587 of the donors excluded some 15 rarely observed V segments, including chromosome 9 orphons, because counts were too low. In both the original and validation cohorts, the classifier was reported to diagnose cytomegalovirus status with high specificity and sensitivity. In a later analysis, the rate of TCR association differed among HLA loci, with DRB1 alleles having the most associated TCRs and HLA-C alleles having the fewest. It was suggested by the authors that the approach could potentially be generalized to other disease states and immunological phenotypes. The study listed approximately 150 TCR beta chains as associated with cytomegalovirus. According to a later genetic analysis, donors in an Asian-associated ancestry cluster had fewer N-insertions in productive TCRs than the approximately 650-donor mean. Linkage disequilibrium might explain the correlated functional status among segregating V segments, but an unknown experimental factor could not be ruled out. A later analysis found that HLA-associated TCR beta chains were more clonally expanded and had lower generation probabilities than equally common non-associated chains.

The germline V gene (reference sequence) gives CDR1 as LNHDA and CDR2 as SQIVND. The CDR3 has 15 amino acids, counting the end cysteine and phenylalanine. Here the CDR3 DNA is all that survives: 45 bases in frame from base 1. V is pared back by 5 bases and J by 5 bases, with 17 bases lying between the germline termini. The library was obtained by the immunoSEQ multiplex PCR assay. The multiplex PCR relied on a mix of 60 forward primers for TCR Vbeta segments and 13 reverse primers for TCR Jbeta segments. Amplification of the CDR3 region of rearranged TCR beta genes was performed with a multiplex PCR assay on genomic DNA. The amplified TCR beta libraries were sequenced on the Illumina HiSeq System as 87-base-pair reads. In the paper's pipeline: A later analysis tallied some 79 million unique TCR beta chains across the approximately 670 repertoires, and some 12 million of those chains were shared by two or more donors. Raw reads were error-corrected and collapsed into unique sequences by a nearest-neighbor algorithm in which closely related sequences were merged to remove PCR and sequencing errors. Alignment of CDR3 sequences to IMGT reference sequences was used to assign V, D and J gene segments. For a sequence to be retained, a match of at least six nucleotides was required to both a V gene segment and a J gene segment. A rearrangement was called productive if the CDR3 had no stop codons and remained in frame with V and J, and every other rearrangement was called non-productive. CDR3 was defined by IMGT convention, running from the second conserved V-encoded cysteine to the conserved J-encoded phenylalanine. The earlier analysis of about 530 of the donors excluded any sequence lacking an unambiguous match to a single V gene segment. In an earlier analysis of some 590 of the donors, V segments were called functional above 56.7% productive rearrangements and were called segregating when the between-donor standard deviation exceeded 5%. A statistical classification framework was built to diagnose cytomegalovirus status from the catalog of TCR beta chain sequences. In a later analysis, TCR nucleotide sequences were compared against IMGT/GENE-DB human TR gene sequences so that V and J genes could be assigned. Using the TCRdist pipeline, a later analysis assigned CDR3 sequences along with most-parsimonious VDJ recombination scenarios. In a later analysis, each TCR beta chain was defined by its CDR3 amino acid sequence together with its V-gene family, and reads lacking a unique V-gene family were excluded. As a way to deal with suspected cross-contamination and a sequencing artifact, a later analysis dropped roughly 620 nucleotide sequences that were highly shared and had low generation probability. In a later analysis, a clonal expansion index for each public chain was calculated from normalized within-repertoire ranks of inferred template counts. In a later analysis, generation probabilities were computed with a VDJ recombination model fitted to out-of-frame rearrangements, and the resulting probabilities were checked against IGoR. In a later analysis, TCR-TCR, TCR-HLA and TCR-CMV co-occurrence was scored with hypergeometric tests, and a repertoire-size bias correction was applied to TCR pairs. In a later analysis, false discovery rates were estimated by permuting HLA or CMV assignments 20 times. In a later analysis, co-occurring TCRs were grouped using DBSCAN, with TCRdist sequence similarity added in when clustering inside HLA-allele-positive subsets. Repertoires with fewer than 30,000 or more than 120,000 public chains were left out of co-occurrence clustering, as were a handful of repertoires with anomalous nucleotide sharing. Drawn from immuneACCESS, this table holds only the in-frame rearrangements with V and J called that TCRdb kept. Clones are partly lost; checked studies trace under half to an unresolved V gene and leave the rest unexplained. V and J calls and clone size come straight from that table; D and trimming were deduced from the DNA. This specimen's table enumerates some 30,000 clones. The leading ten clones occupy 4.5% to 5% of the sample.

In the case of this clone: Its target antigen remains unknown.

The cohort comprised around 690 healthy bone marrow donors. Cohort members were all nominally healthy when sampled, although unrecorded immune exposures were likely present. The donor was CMV seropositive and belonged to the group of some 290 seropositive cohort members. Every donor gave a peripheral blood sample, and the peripheral blood mononuclear cells from that sample were used for TCR beta sequencing. Genomic DNA was extracted from the blood cell samples with the Qiagen DNeasy Blood Extraction Kit. The TCR originated in a woman between 40 and 50 years old in good health and CMV-seropositive. The V and J genes are TRBV19 and TRBJ2-3; possibly the D gene is TRBD2, per 6 matching bases. The material sequenced was PBMCs. In nucleotide form, the sequence is TGTGCCAGTAGTGCGGCCCGACTAGGGCGAGATACGCAGTATTTT. Translated, this is CASSAARLGRDTQYF.